This entry lists 5 T cell receptor beta chains sequenced from one sample in a study of cytomegalovirus exposure and HLA in healthy donors. The PCR employed 60 Vbeta primers together with 13 Jbeta primers. Repertoires were generated with immunoSEQ multiplex PCR, while TCRdb's copy carries only in-frame clones and drops some. Of approximately 72,000 clones detected, 78% appear once; the ten largest clones hold 5.5%. The sample taken for sequencing was PBMCs. Receptors originate from a male donor in good health and CMV-seropositive.

The rearrangement joins TRBV28 to TRBJ1-1; TRBD1 aligns across 9 bases. The junction had 6 bases not matched to a gene; V was cut back by 5 bases and J by 5 bases. The CDR3 runs 14 residues. Per the germline V gene, CDR1 is MDHEN and CDR2 is SYDVKM. As DNA, the CDR3 is TGTGCCAGCAGTCCGCACAGGGGGCTAACTGAAGCTTTCTTT. Protein: CASSPHRGLTEAFF.

This chain connects TRBV18 to TRBJ1-5; TRBD1 matches 10 bases. This CDR3 has 19 amino acids. Germline V gene sequence: CDR1 KGHSH, CDR2 LQKENI. V dropped 5 bases and J dropped 0; count of bases not matched to a gene: 13. The CDR3: CASSSTPGQGSYSNQPQHF. CDR3 bases: TGTGCCAGCTCATCAACCCCGGGACAGGGGTCCTATAGCAATCAGCCCCAGCATTTT.

The J gene is TRBJ1-1, the V gene TRBV7-2; D call uncertain. This CDR3 contains 13 residues. V dropped 1 base and J dropped 1 base, with 4 bases sitting between them. Germline CDR1 and CDR2: SGHTA and FQGNSA. The CDR3 here is CASSLVWNTEAFF. In nucleotides, the CDR3 is TGTGCCAGCAGCTTAGTCTGGAACACTGAAGCTTTCTTT.

In DNA, the CDR3 is TGTGCCAGCAGCTTACAGCGGGTGGTCCGGGAGACCCAGTACTTC. This codes for CASSLQRVVRETQYF. V gene TRBV7-2 combines with J gene TRBJ2-5; D perhaps matches TRBD2 (6 bases). Germline V gives CDR1 SGHTA, CDR2 FQGNSA. This CDR3 has 15 residues. Trimming left V 2 bases short and J 5 bases short, with 15 bases between.

The chain links TRBV5-4 to TRBJ1-1; perhaps TRBD1 as D (5 bases). Between the trimmed V and J ends, which lost 4 bases and 3 bases, there was a span of 16 bases. The CDR3 length is 15 residues. The germline CDR1 and CDR2 sequences are SGHNT and YYREEE (reference sequence). The CDR3 here is CASSRGMWGDTEAFF. Written as DNA, the CDR3 is TGTGCCAGCAGCCGGGGGATGTGGGGAGACACTGAAGCTTTCTTT. The full variable domain, its missing parts supplied by reference TRBV5-4 and TRBJ1-1, is ETGVTQSPTHLIKTRGQQVTLRCSSQSGHNTVSWYQQALGQGPQFIFQYYREEENGRGNFPPRFSGLQFPNYSSELNVNALELDDSALYLCASSRGMWGDTEAFFGQGTRLTVV.